The source of this T cell receptor beta chain is a study of shared clonotypes between healthy human individuals. Per the germline V gene, CDR1 is SGHTA and CDR2 is FQGTGA. There are 18 residues in the CDR3. With 5 bases clipped from V and 6 bases from J, the junction kept 11 bases outside the gene matches. Findings of the study overall: Between four donors, naive CD4 clonotypes were shared at a level of approximately 5%. Researchers found naive subsets generally carried larger estimated richness than memory subsets.

As for this clone: What it recognizes is unknown.

Sequenced by immunoSEQ multiplex PCR; TCRdb stores in-frame clones only, minus some. The top ten clones hold about 0.41% of a sample with about 2.5 million clones, just under 95% of them seen once. This TCR came from a man between 18 and 29 years old in good health. Some clones in this sample may be carry-over from other donors' samples. Source material: naive CD4+ T cells from PBMCs. This sample's subset: CD45RA+ positively selected. This chain uses TRBV7-3 with TRBJ2-2; 14 bases are a match to TRBD2. The CDR3 DNA reads TGTGCCAGCAGCCCGCGGCGACTAGCGGGAGGGCCCCCCGGGGAGCTGTTTTTT. The encoded protein is CASSPRRLAGGPPGELFF.